This T cell receptor (beta chain) was obtained from a study of T-cell reconstitution after alpha-beta-depleted transplantation in children. This sample's TCRbeta library carried unique molecular identifier barcodes. A single record per CDR3 protein comes from TCRdb applying MiXCR to the PCR reads. The table shows 450,000 to 600,000 distinct CDR3 sequences, with about 30% occurring only once. Germline CDR1 is LNHNV and CDR2 is YYDKDF (reference sequence). The CDR3 extends over 15 amino acids. Trimming removed 6 bases from V and 3 bases from J, with 14 bases in between. This sample comprised PBMCs from the stem cell graft donor, obtained from the stem cell graft. The receptor comes from a human donor who donated a stem cell graft to a child with aplastic anemia. The chain employs TRBV15 and TRBJ2-2; TRBD1 is a possible D gene (6 bases). The CDR3 here is CATSFLGGDTGELFF. CDR3 DNA sequence: TGTGCCACCAGTTTTCTTGGGGGCGACACCGGGGAGCTGTTTTTT.